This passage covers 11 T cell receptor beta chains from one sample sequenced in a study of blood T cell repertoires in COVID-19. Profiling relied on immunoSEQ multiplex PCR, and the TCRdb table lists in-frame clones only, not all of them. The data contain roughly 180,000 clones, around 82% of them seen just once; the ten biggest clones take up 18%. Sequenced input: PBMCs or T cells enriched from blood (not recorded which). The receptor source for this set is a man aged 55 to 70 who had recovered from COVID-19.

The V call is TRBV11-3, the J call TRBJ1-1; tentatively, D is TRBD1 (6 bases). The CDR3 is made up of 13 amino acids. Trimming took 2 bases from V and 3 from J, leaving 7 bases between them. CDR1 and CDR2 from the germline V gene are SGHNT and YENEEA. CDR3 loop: CASSLTGYTEAFF. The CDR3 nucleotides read TGTGCCAGCAGCTTAACAGGGTACACTGAAGCTTTCTTT.

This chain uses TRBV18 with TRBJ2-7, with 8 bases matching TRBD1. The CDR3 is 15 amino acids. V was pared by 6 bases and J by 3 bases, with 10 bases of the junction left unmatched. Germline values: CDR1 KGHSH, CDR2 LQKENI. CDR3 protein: CASSSRDRFSYEQYF. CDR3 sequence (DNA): TGTGCCAGCTCCTCCCGGGACAGGTTTAGCTACGAGCAGTACTTC. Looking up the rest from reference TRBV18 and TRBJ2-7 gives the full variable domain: NAGVMQNPRHLVRRRGQEARLRCSPMKGHSHVYWYRQLPEEGLKFMVYLQKENIIDESGMPKERFSAEFPKEGPSILRIQQVVRGDSAAYFCASSSRDRFSYEQYFGPGTRLTVT.

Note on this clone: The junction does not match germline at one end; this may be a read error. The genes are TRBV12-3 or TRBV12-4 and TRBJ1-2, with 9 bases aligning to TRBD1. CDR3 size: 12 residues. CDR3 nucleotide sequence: TGTGCCAGCAGCCTAATCCGGGACAGGGCCGCCTTC. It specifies CASSLIRDRAAF.

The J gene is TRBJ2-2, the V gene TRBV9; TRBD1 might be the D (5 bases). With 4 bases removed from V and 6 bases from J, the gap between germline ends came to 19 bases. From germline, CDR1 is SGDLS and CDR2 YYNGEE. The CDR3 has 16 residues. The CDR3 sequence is CASSRFDSPGPGELFF. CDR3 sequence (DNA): TGTGCCAGCAGCCGGTTTGACAGCCCAGGACCCGGGGAGCTGTTTTTT.

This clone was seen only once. CDR3 bases: TGTGCCAGCTCACCACAGGGAGGTGGCAACACTGAAGCTTTCTTT. It specifies CASSPQGGGNTEAFF. This sequence joins TRBV18 and TRBJ1-1; no reliable D call. Trimming stripped 1 base from V and 2 bases from J, with 11 bases between. The CDR3 runs 15 residues. Germline V gene data show CDR1 as KGHSH and CDR2 as LQKENI.

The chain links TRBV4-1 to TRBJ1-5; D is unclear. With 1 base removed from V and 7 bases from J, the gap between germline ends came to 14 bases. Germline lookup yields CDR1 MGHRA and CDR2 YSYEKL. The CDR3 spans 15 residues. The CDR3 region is CASSQGADLSQPQHF. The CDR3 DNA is TGCGCCAGCAGCCAAGGGGCAGATCTATCCCAGCCCCAGCATTTT.

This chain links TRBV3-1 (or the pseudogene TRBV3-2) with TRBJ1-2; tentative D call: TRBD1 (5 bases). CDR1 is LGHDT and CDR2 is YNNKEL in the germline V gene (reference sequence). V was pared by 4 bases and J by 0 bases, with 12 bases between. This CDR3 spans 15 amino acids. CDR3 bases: TGTGCCAGCAGCCCTTCGGGGGTTACTAACTATGGCTACACCTTC. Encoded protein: CASSPSGVTNYGYTF.

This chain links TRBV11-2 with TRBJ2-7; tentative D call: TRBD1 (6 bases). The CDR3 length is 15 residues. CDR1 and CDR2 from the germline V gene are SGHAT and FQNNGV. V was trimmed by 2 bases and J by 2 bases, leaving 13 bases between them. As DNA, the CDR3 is TGTGCCAGCAGCTTACAGCTGGGGGCCACCTACGAGCAGTACTTC. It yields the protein CASSLQLGATYEQYF.

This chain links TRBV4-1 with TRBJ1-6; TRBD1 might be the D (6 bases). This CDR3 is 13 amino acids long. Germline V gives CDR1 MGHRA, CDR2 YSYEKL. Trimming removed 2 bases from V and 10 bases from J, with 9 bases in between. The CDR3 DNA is TGCGCCAGCAGCCAATCCGGGACATCACCCCTCCACTTT. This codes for CASSQSGTSPLHF.

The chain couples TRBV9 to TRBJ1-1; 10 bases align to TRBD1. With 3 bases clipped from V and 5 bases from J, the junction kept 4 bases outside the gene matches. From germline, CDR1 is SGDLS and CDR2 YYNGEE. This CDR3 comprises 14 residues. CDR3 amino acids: CASSAQGQGTEAFF. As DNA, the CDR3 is TGTGCCAGCAGCGCTCAGGGACAGGGGACTGAAGCTTTCTTT. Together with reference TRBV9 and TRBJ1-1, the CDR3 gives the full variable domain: DSGVTQTPKHLITATGQRVTLRCSPRSGDLSVYWYQQSLDQGLQFLIQYYNGEERAKGNILERFSAQQFPDLHSELNLSSLELGDSALYFCASSAQGQGTEAFFGQGTRLTVV.

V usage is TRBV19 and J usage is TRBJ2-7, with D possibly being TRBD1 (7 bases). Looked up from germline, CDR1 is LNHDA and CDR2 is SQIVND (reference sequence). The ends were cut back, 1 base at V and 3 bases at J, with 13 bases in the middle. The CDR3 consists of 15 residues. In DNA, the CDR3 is TGTGCCAGTAGTATAGTTGGCAGGGGGGACTACGAGCAGTACTTC. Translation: CASSIVGRGDYEQYF.